Reported below is one T cell receptor beta chain. Its antigen remains unknown. The method was immunoSEQ multiplex PCR; TCRdb's version includes in-frame clones alone and lacks a portion of them. The sample has some 40,000 clones; more than 70% are singletons. The sample belongs to a study of OX40 agonist ivuxolimab in advanced cancers. Study-level information: People in dose escalation had one of these cancers: hepatocellular carcinoma, melanoma, renal cell or head and neck cancer. Participants averaged approximately 65 years of age (range about 23 to 90) and were 82.7% male. Study-level findings and limits: Expanded clones belonging to CD8+ T cells outnumbered, on average, those of CD4+.

The CDR3 loop spans 15 amino acids. Trimming took 5 bases from V and 7 from J; bases not matched to a gene: 11. CDR1 and CDR2 (germline): LNHDA, SQIVND (reference sequence). Specimen: CD4+ or CD8+ T cells sorted from blood, collected in a trial of the OX40 agonist ivuxolimab. The sequence was obtained from an adult with an advanced solid tumor such as melanoma, head and neck, liver or kidney cancer. This chain joins TRBV19 and TRBJ2-1, with TRBD1 matching 7 bases. CDR3 sequence reads: CASSVKGASWNEQFF. As DNA, the CDR3 is TGTGCCAGTAGTGTCAAGGGGGCCTCTTGGAATGAGCAGTTCTTC. The variable domain in full, completed from reference TRBV19 and TRBJ2-1, reads DGGITQSPKYLFRKEGQNVTLSCEQNLNHDAMYWYRQDPGQGLRLIYYSQIVNDFQKGDIAEGYSVSREKKESFPLTVTSAQKNPTAFYLCASSVKGASWNEQFFGPGTRLTVL.